Reported below is one T cell receptor beta chain. The V end lost 6 bases, the J end lost 11 bases, and 19 bases lay between the germline ends. Per the germline V gene, CDR1 is MNHEY and CDR2 is SVGAGI. The CDR3 sequence is 13 residues long. These data come from a study of blood T cells in healthy people across ages. Through a sample-barcoded 5' primer and a J-beta primer mix, a second PCR was run for about 6 to 12 cycles. TCRdb fed the 5' RACE reads into MiXCR, producing one record per CDR3 protein. The data show approximately 770,000 distinct CDR3 sequences, with over 45% seen just once and about 20% held by the top ten.

Sequencing input: blood. The chain recombines TRBV6-5 with TRBJ1-1; D not resolved. This sequence originates from a young man in good health. The CDR3 sequence is CASRTRTYTTAFF. The CDR3, as DNA: TGTGCCAGCAGAACCAGAACTTATACGACGGCTTTCTTT.